Below, 9 T cell receptor beta chains from the same sample are listed, as sequenced in a study of blood T cell repertoires in COVID-19. Only in-frame clones appear in the TCRdb table, and some are missing; sequencing was by immunoSEQ multiplex PCR. The sample has about 70,000 clones, 88% seen once. Sequenced: peripheral blood. These receptors originate from a human donor in a cohort sampled during active COVID-19.

The gene calls are TRBV4-1 and TRBJ2-7, with D perhaps matching TRBD2 (5 bases). The CDR3 loop spans 14 amino acids. The V and J ends lost 1 base and 1 base respectively, with 8 bases between them. Germline CDR1 and CDR2: MGHRA and YSYEKL. CDR3 sequence (DNA): TGCGCCAGCAGCCAAGGGAGCGGATCCTACGAGCAGTACTTC. As protein: CASSQGSGSYEQYF.

The chain has TRBV6-5 and TRBJ1-1; 7 bases fit TRBD1. Trimming at V came to 8 bases and at J to 4 bases, leaving 4 bases not matched to a gene. This CDR3 comprises 12 residues. Germline CDR1 is MNHEY and CDR2 is SVGAGI. In nucleotides, the CDR3 is TGTGCCAGCGAGCAGGGGGGCACTGAAGCTTTCTTT. Translation: CASEQGGTEAFF.

The gene calls are TRBV19 and TRBJ2-3, with 7 nucleotides matching TRBD1. Germline CDR1 and CDR2: LNHDA and SQIVND (reference sequence). Losses at the gene ends were 5 bases for V and 3 bases for J; bases not matched to a gene: 8. This CDR3 has 15 residues. Here the CDR3 DNA reads TGTGCCAGTAGTGGCCCCTTGACAGGGACAGATACGCAGTATTTT. Amino acid sequence: CASSGPLTGTDTQYF.

The V call is TRBV28, the J call TRBJ2-7, with 11 bases identical to TRBD1. The V and J ends lost 7 bases and 7 bases, in that order; junction bases with no gene match: 9. Germline CDR1 is MDHEN and CDR2 is SYDVKM. CDR3 length: 14 amino acids. Written as DNA, the CDR3 is TGTGCCAGCACTATTGGGACAGGGGGAAGAGAGCAGTACTTC. Its protein is CASTIGTGGREQYF.

This clone appeared a single time. The rearrangement joins TRBV5-1 to TRBJ2-1; 10 bases are a match to TRBD2. Germline V gene lookup returns CDR1 SGHRS and CDR2 YFSETQ. This CDR3 comprises 15 residues. V lost 2 bases to trimming and J lost 7 bases; unmatched junction nucleotides: 6. The CDR3 sequence: CASSFVAGGGNEQFF. For the CDR3, the DNA is TGCGCCAGCAGCTTTGTAGCGGGAGGCGGGAATGAGCAGTTCTTC.

This chain uses TRBV6-5 with TRBJ1-1; 11 bases map to TRBD1. CDR1 and CDR2 (germline): MNHEY, SVGAGI. There are 15 residues in the CDR3. V shed 6 bases and J 4 bases; nucleotides not matched to a gene: 7. The CDR3 DNA is TGTGCCAGCAGCTATACCGGGACAGGGGGCACTGAAGCTTTCTTT. This translates into CASSYTGTGGTEAFF.

CDR3 in amino acids: CASSIERVGGEQFF. The CDR3 DNA is TGTGCCAGTAGTATAGAAAGGGTCGGAGGTGAGCAGTTCTTC. V is TRBV19 and J is TRBJ2-1; maybe TRBD2 (5 bases). CDR1 is LNHDA and CDR2 is SQIVND in the germline V gene (reference sequence). The V end was cut by 0 bases, the J end by 9 bases, with 12 bases between. This CDR3 comprises 14 residues.

This clone has only a few counts. The V gene is TRBV27, the J gene TRBJ2-3; 9 bases map to TRBD2. CDR1 MNHEY and CDR2 SMNVEV come from the germline V gene (reference sequence). This CDR3 is 14 amino acids long. V shed 8 bases, J shed 7 bases, and the junction held 10 bases outside the gene matches. CDR3 DNA sequence: TGTGCCAGCTCCTCCCCAGCGGGAGGCAATACGCAGTATTTT. Amino acids: CASSSPAGGNTQYF.

The rearrangement links TRBV16 to TRBJ1-1; weak D call: TRBD1 (5 bases). The CDR3 sequence is 13 residues long. Per germline, CDR1 KGHSY and CDR2 FQNENV. Trimming took off 8 bases at V and 5 bases at J, with 15 bases between the two ends. The CDR3, as DNA: TGTGCCAGCCCGGGGGTTTACGGAACTGAAGCTTTCTTT. Translation: CASPGVYGTEAFF.